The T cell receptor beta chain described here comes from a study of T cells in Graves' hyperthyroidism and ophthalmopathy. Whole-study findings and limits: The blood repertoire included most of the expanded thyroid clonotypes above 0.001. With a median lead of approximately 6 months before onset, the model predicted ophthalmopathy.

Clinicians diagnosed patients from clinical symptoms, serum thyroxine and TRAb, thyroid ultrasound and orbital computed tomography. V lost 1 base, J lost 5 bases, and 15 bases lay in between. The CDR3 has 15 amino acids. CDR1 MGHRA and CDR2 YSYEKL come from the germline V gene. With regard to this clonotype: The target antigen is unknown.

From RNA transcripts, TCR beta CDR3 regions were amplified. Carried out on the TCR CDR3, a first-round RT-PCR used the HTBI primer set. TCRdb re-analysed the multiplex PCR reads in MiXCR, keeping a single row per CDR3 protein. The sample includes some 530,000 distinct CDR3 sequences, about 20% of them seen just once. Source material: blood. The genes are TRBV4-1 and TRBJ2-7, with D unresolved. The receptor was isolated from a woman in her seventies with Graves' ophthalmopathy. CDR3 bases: TGCGCCAGCAGCCAAGGTAGCCCGCCGGGTAACGAGCAGTACTTC. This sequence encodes CASSQGSPPGNEQYF.